Following are 21 T cell receptor beta chains from one sample sequenced in a study of regulatory and conventional T cells in RAG deficiency. Regulatory T cells were sorted from blood as CD4+ CD25-high CD127-low cells. Assay: immunoSEQ multiplex PCR; the TCRdb copy retains only in-frame clones and omits some. The table records 15,000 to 20,000 clones, roughly 87% of them present only once. The same data also contributed to another study, on regulatory T cells. As that study records: The PCR used 52 TRBV and 13 TRBJ primers.

Sequencing input: Tregs sorted from blood. The receptors shown here come from a human donor in good health.

The chain is built from TRBV5-5 and TRBJ2-5, with 11 bases identical to TRBD1. This CDR3 is built from 15 residues. The V gene end was trimmed by 2 bases and the J gene end by 5 bases; junction bases not matched to a gene: 5. Germline V gives CDR1 SGHKS, CDR2 YYEKEE (reference sequence). The CDR3 DNA follows: TGTGCCAGCAGCTTAGGACAGGGGGCAGGGGAGACCCAGTACTTC. Protein product: CASSLGQGAGETQYF.

The chain couples TRBV5-1 to TRBJ2-7, with 9 bases lining up with TRBD2. V dropped 1 base and J dropped 5; count of bases not matched to a gene: 7. Per the germline V gene, CDR1 is SGHRS and CDR2 is YFSETQ. The length of the CDR3 is 15 residues. The DNA for the CDR3 is TGCGCCAGCAGCTTGCGAAGCGGGGGGCGCGACGAGCAGTACTTC. It is translated as CASSLRSGGRDEQYF.

The rearrangement joins TRBV7-6 to TRBJ2-1, with TRBD2 matching over 8 bases. The CDR3 runs to 15 residues. CDR1 is SGHVS and CDR2 is FNYEAQ in the germline V gene. The V gene end was trimmed by 1 base and the J gene end by 8 bases; junction bases not matched to a gene: 7. CDR3 bases: TGTGCCAGCAGCTTAGGGCCGACTAGCGACTATGAGCAGTTCTTC. Protein: CASSLGPTSDYEQFF.

The V call is TRBV6-1, the J call TRBJ2-3; D might be TRBD2 (6 bases). Per the germline V gene, CDR1 is MNHNS and CDR2 is SASEGT. The V end lost 1 base, the J end lost 4 bases, and 18 bases lay between the germline ends. The CDR3 is 17 amino acids. CDR3 DNA sequence: TGTGCCAGCAGTGAAGGTGTGCTAGCGAGGTCCTCAGATACGCAGTATTTT. Its translation is CASSEGVLARSSDTQYF.

The V call is TRBV5-1, the J call TRBJ1-1, with a possible D match to TRBD1 (6 bases). Between the trimmed V and J ends, which lost 3 bases and 0 bases, there was a span of 15 bases. Germline CDR1 reads SGHRS; CDR2 reads YFSETQ. The CDR3 sequence is 16 residues long. The CDR3 loop reads CASSSAGAAMNTEAFF. The CDR3 bases are TGCGCCAGCAGCTCAGCGGGGGCCGCTATGAACACTGAAGCTTTCTTT.

This clone was picked up a small number of times. The chain combines TRBV19 with TRBJ1-2; possible D gene TRBD1, 5 bases. V was clipped by 8 bases and J by 4 bases, with 8 bases between them. Germline CDR1 LNHDA, CDR2 SQIVND (reference sequence). CDR3 length equals 11 residues. CDR3 DNA: TGTGCCAGTGTTGACAGCTATGGCTACACCTTC. This sequence encodes CASVDSYGYTF. The full variable domain, completed using reference TRBV19 and TRBJ1-2, is DGGITQSPKYLFRKEGQNVTLSCEQNLNHDAMYWYRQDPGQGLRLIYYSQIVNDFQKGDIAEGYSVSREKKESFPLTVTSAQKNPTAFYLCASVDSYGYTFGSGTRLTVV.

This chain uses TRBV29-1 with TRBJ2-7, with 10 nucleotides matching TRBD1. Germline lookup yields CDR1 SQVTM and CDR2 ANQGSEA. V was pared by 5 bases and J by 2 bases, with 6 bases of the junction left unmatched. The length of the CDR3 is 14 residues. The CDR3: CSVLGQGVTYEQYF. The DNA of the CDR3 is TGCAGCGTTCTTGGACAGGGGGTAACCTACGAGCAGTACTTC.

The chain links TRBV9 to TRBJ1-1, with D maybe TRBD1 (5 bases). Trimming took 4 bases from V and 4 from J, leaving 17 bases between them. This CDR3 is built from 15 residues. CDR1 is SGDLS and CDR2 is YYNGEE in the germline V gene. The CDR3 is CASSSEGSAGTEAFF. CDR3 DNA: TGTGCCAGCAGCTCCGAGGGGTCCGCGGGCACTGAAGCTTTCTTT.

The V and J genes are TRBV2 and TRBJ1-2; 8 nucleotides align to TRBD1. V gave up 6 bases and J gave up 4 bases; unmatched junction bases: 10. Germline CDR1 reads SNHLY; CDR2 reads FYNNEI. CDR3 length equals 15 residues. CDR3 amino acids: CASRAGTGFGYGYTF. CDR3 coding DNA: TGTGCCAGCAGAGCCGGGACAGGTTTTGGCTATGGCTACACCTTC.

This chain connects TRBV15 to TRBJ1-6; D remains unclear. The CDR3 spans 15 residues. Looked up from germline, CDR1 is LNHNV and CDR2 is YYDKDF (reference sequence). Trimming took 1 base from V and 12 from J, leaving 16 bases between them. The CDR3 nucleotides are TGTGCCACCAGCAGAGCCGGCGGCCCAGGCGGACCCCTCCACTTT. It codes for CATSRAGGPGGPLHF.

This clone was seen a handful of times. The identical CDR3 is also encoded by other nucleotide sequences in the sample. The V and J genes are TRBV19 and TRBJ2-2, with D perhaps given as TRBD1 or TRBD2 (6 bases each). Between the trimmed V and J ends, which lost 1 base and 9 bases, there was a span of 18 bases. The CDR3 length is 16 residues. Germline CDR1 is LNHDA and CDR2 is SQIVND (reference sequence). CDR3: CASSIVRGPVSRELFF. CDR3 coding DNA: TGTGCCAGTAGTATAGTTCGGGGGCCTGTGAGCAGGGAGCTGTTTTTT.

This chain uses TRBV5-4 with TRBJ1-1; D is undetermined. Germline V gene lookup returns CDR1 SGHNT and CDR2 YYREEE (reference sequence). The CDR3 length is 11 residues. Between the trimmed V and J ends, which lost 4 bases and 2 bases, there was a span of 3 bases. The CDR3 DNA reads as TGTGCCAGCAGCCTAAACACTGAAGCTTTCTTT. Its protein is CASSLNTEAFF.

V usage is TRBV9 and J usage is TRBJ2-1; TRBD2 agrees at 9 bases. Germline loops: CDR1 SGDLS, CDR2 YYNGEE. J was trimmed by 9 bases and V by 0 bases; bases with no gene match: 13. The CDR3 has 17 amino acids. The CDR3 nucleotides are TGTGCCAGCAGCGTAGAGGATAGCGGGGGCCTTGCGGGTGAGCAGTTCTTC. Translation gives CASSVEDSGGLAGEQFF.

The chain couples TRBV5-4 to TRBJ1-2; TRBD1 might be the D (5 bases). CDR1 is SGHNT, CDR2 YYREEE, per germline (reference sequence). The CDR3 has 15 amino acids. V was cut by 4 bases and J by 0 bases, with 13 bases left in between. CDR3 protein: CASSAPDSANYGYTF. The CDR3 bases are TGTGCCAGCAGCGCACCAGACAGTGCTAACTATGGCTACACCTTC.

The CDR3 here is CASSQEPHTQETQYF. Written as DNA, the CDR3 is TGTGCCAGCAGCCAAGAACCTCATACTCAAGAGACCCAGTACTTC. This rearrangement joins TRBV4-2 to TRBJ2-5; D is undetermined. V lost 0 bases, J lost 2 bases, and 10 bases lay in between. The CDR3 contains 15 residues. Germline CDR1 LGHNA, CDR2 YNFKEQ.

This clone has only one observation. J is TRBJ2-7 and V is TRBV11-3, with D tentatively TRBD1 or TRBD2 (6 bases each). V lost 0 bases to trimming and J lost 2 bases, with 11 bases between them. The CDR3 is 15 residues long. The germline V gene encodes CDR1 SGHNT and CDR2 YENEEA. The CDR3 DNA reads as TGTGCCAGCAGCTTAGAGGGGGGCGAAACCTACGAGCAGTACTTC. It encodes CASSLEGGETYEQYF.

The V and J genes are TRBV2 and TRBJ1-6; 7 nucleotides agree with TRBD1. This CDR3 is 14 amino acids long. CDR1 is SNHLY, CDR2 FYNNEI, per germline. The V segment lost 6 bases and the J segment 7 bases; nucleotides outside the gene matches: 6. The CDR3 sequence is CASRGQDGNSPLHF. CDR3 nucleotides: TGTGCCAGCAGAGGACAGGATGGGAATTCACCCCTCCACTTT.

The J gene is TRBJ1-1, the V gene TRBV6-5; 9 bases fit TRBD1. Unmatched junction bases numbered 7, after V lost 1 base and J lost 4 bases. Germline V CDR1 and CDR2: MNHEY, SVGAGI. CDR3 length: 16 amino acids. The DNA for the CDR3 is TGTGCCAGCAGTTACTGGGGGACAGGGAAGGGCACTGAAGCTTTCTTT. Its translation: CASSYWGTGKGTEAFF.

The genes are TRBV29-1 and TRBJ2-1; D is uncertain. The CDR3 has 14 amino acids. Trimming stripped 8 bases from V and 10 bases from J, with 24 bases between. CDR1 and CDR2 (germline): SQVTM, ANQGSEA. The CDR3 region is CSPIVLKGTWEQFF. The DNA of the CDR3 is TGCAGCCCCATTGTATTGAAGGGAACATGGGAGCAGTTCTTC.

The chain carries TRBV28 and TRBJ1-5, with D possibly matching TRBD1 (6 bases). Trimming left V 7 bases short and J 3 bases short, with 10 bases between. The V gene's germline CDR1 is MDHEN and CDR2 SYDVKM. The CDR3 covers 13 residues. CDR3 protein: CASTRDNNQPQHF. Written as DNA, the CDR3 is TGTGCCAGCACCCGGGACAACAATCAGCCCCAGCATTTT.

This chain connects TRBV6-1 to TRBJ1-1, with D maybe TRBD1 (6 bases). Germline values: CDR1 MNHNS, CDR2 SASEGT. The V end was cut by 5 bases, the J end by 5 bases, with 15 bases between. This CDR3 is 14 amino acids long. CDR3 protein: CASSSRTAGTEAFF. The DNA of the CDR3 is TGTGCCAGCAGTTCACGGACAGCAGGGACTGAAGCTTTCTTT.